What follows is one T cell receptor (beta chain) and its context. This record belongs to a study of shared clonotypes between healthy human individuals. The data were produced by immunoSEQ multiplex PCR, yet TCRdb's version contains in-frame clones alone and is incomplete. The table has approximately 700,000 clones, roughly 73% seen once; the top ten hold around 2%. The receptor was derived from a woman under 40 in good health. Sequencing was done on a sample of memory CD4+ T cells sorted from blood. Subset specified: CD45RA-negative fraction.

The CDR3 region is CASSRGQENTEAFF. Here the CDR3 DNA reads TGTGCCAGCAGCCGGGGACAGGAGAACACTGAAGCTTTCTTT. J is TRBJ1-1 and V is TRBV2; 8 nucleotides line up with TRBD1. The CDR3 extends over 14 amino acids. Germline V gives CDR1 SNHLY, CDR2 FYNNEI. The ends lost 6 bases at V and 1 base at J; junction bases unmatched: 4.